The source of this T cell receptor beta chain is a study of T-cell reconstitution after alpha-beta-depleted transplantation in children. Notes on the study in general: Some patients showed high day-60 TCRbeta diversity, which derived from surviving recipient T cells and thymic progenitors. At around two months after transplant, the alpha-beta T cells were reportedly derived from several hundred expanded clones that came from non-depleted graft cells. Newly made T cells mostly supplied T-cell counts and diversity one year after transplant.

The TCRbeta library incorporated unique molecular identifiers. TCRdb re-called the PCR reads with MiXCR, one entry per CDR3 protein. The sample has about 70,000 distinct CDR3 sequences; roughly 10% are singletons. Trimming removed 2 bases from V and 6 bases from J, with 7 bases in between. The CDR3 contains 13 residues. Germline lookup yields CDR1 LGHDT and CDR2 YNNKEL (reference sequence). At least ten counts were recorded for this clonotype. Its antigen is still unknown. The sequence derives from a boy aged 10-17 years with acute myeloid leukemia, due to receive a stem cell transplant. This sample comprised PBMCs, obtained before TCRalphabeta/CD19-depleted stem cell transplant. This chain links TRBV3-1 with TRBJ2-2; D uncertain. The CDR3: CASSQRAAGELFF. The CDR3 DNA is TGTGCCAGCAGCCAAAGGGCCGCCGGGGAGCTGTTTTTT.